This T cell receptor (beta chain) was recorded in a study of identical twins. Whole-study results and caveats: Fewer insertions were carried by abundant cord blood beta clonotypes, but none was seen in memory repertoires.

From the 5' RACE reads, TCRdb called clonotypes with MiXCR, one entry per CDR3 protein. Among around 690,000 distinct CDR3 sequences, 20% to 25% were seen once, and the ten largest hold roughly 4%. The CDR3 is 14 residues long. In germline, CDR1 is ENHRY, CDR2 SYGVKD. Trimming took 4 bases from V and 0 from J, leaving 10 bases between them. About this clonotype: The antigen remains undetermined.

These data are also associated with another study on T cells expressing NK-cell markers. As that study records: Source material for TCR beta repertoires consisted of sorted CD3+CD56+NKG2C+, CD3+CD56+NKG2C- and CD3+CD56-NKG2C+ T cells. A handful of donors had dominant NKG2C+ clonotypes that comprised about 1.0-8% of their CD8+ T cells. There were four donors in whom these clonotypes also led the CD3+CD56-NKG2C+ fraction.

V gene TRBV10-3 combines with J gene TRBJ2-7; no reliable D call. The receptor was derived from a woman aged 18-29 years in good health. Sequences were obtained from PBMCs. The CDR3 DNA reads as TGTGCCATCAGTGGGGAAAGGAGCTCCTACGAGCAGTACTTC. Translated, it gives CAISGERSSYEQYF.